A selection of T cell receptor beta chains follows, all from one sample in a study of blood T cell repertoires in COVID-19. TCRdb keeps only in-frame clones here, not all; method: immunoSEQ multiplex PCR. The data show more than 100,000 clones, about 92% seen once. The specimen sequenced was peripheral blood. All receptors come from an elderly woman in a cohort sampled during active COVID-19. Both conserved end residues are part of each CDR3. The D gene is left open where the match is weak. Rows may omit the clone size; those that give it use once, few, many or a size class.

CDR3 | DNA | D | J | size | length | V
CASSFWGHGYNEQFF | TGTGCCAGCAGCTTTTGGGGACACGGATACAATGAGCAGTTCTTC | NA | TRBJ2-1 | NA | 15 | TRBV5-6
CASSFRGASTDTQYF | TGTGCCAGCAGCTTTCGGGGGGCCTCAACAGATACGCAGTATTTT | NA | TRBJ2-3 | once | 15 | TRBV5-6
CATSRDSAGVPYEQYF | TGTGCCACCAGCAGAGATTCGGCGGGGGTCCCCTACGAGCAGTACTTC | TRBD2 | TRBJ2-7 | NA | 16 | TRBV15
CASSLEAGGDYGYTF | TGTGCCAGCAGCTTAGAGGCGGGGGGGGACTATGGCTACACCTTC | NA | TRBJ1-2 | once | 15 | TRBV27
CATSRHNQPQHF | TGTGCCACCAGCCGACATAATCAGCCCCAGCATTTT | NA | TRBJ1-5 | NA | 12 | TRBV15
CASSYSQGAEQYF | TGTGCCAGCAGTTACTCGCAGGGCGCGGAGCAGTACTTC | NA | TRBJ2-7 | NA | 13 | TRBV6-6
CASSLSGGASYEQYF | TGCGCCAGCAGCCTTAGCGGGGGGGCTTCCTACGAGCAGTACTTC | TRBD2 | TRBJ2-7 | NA | 15 | TRBV5-1
CASRSTGLNIQYF | TGCGCCAGCAGATCTACAGGGCTAAACATTCAGTACTTC | NA | TRBJ2-4 | few | 13 | TRBV5-1
CASSEAAGDTQYF | TGCGCCAGCAGTGAGGCGGCTGGCGATACGCAGTATTTT | NA | TRBJ2-3 | NA | 13 | TRBV10-1
CASSPGEPSETQYF | TGTGCCAGCAGCCCGGGGGAACCCTCGGAGACCCAGTACTTC | NA | TRBJ2-5 | NA | 14 | TRBV7-9
CASSPSRGKLNTEAFF | TGCGCCAGCAGCCCCAGCCGGGGTAAGCTGAACACTGAAGCTTTCTTT | NA | TRBJ1-1 | NA | 16 | TRBV5-1
CASRGTGVTEAFF | TGTGCCAGCAGGGGGACAGGGGTCACTGAAGCTTTCTTT | TRBD1 | TRBJ1-1 | NA | 13 | TRBV6-5
CASSLAGTGSNYGYTF | TGTGCCAGCAGCTTGGCCGGGACAGGGAGTAACTATGGCTACACCTTC | TRBD1 | TRBJ1-2 | NA | 16 | TRBV5-5
CASLKRQGNSPLHF | TGTGCCAGTCTGAAAAGACAGGGGAATTCACCCCTCCACTTT | TRBD1 | TRBJ1-6 | once | 14 | TRBV19
CASSGRSSSGNTIYF | TGTGCCAGCAGCGGGAGGTCCTCCTCTGGAAACACCATATATTTT | NA | TRBJ1-3 | NA | 15 | TRBV5-6
CASSPGGETQYF | TGCGCCAGCAGCCCAGGGGGGGAGACCCAGTACTTC | NA | TRBJ2-5 | NA | 12 | TRBV5-1
CASSQTTSYEQYF | TGTGCCAGCAGCCAGACTACTTCCTACGAGCAGTACTTC | NA | TRBJ2-7 | NA | 13 | TRBV14
CASSLKSGGPSQETQYF | TGTGCCAGCAGCCTCAAATCGGGGGGCCCGTCGCAAGAGACCCAGTACTTC | NA | TRBJ2-5 | NA | 17 | TRBV5-8
CARRLGRSSYNEQFF | TGTGCCAGAAGACTGGGGCGCAGCTCCTACAATGAGCAGTTCTTC | NA | TRBJ2-1 | NA | 15 | TRBV6-5
CASSQLGANEQFF | TGTGCCAGCAGCCAATTGGGAGCGAATGAGCAGTTCTTC | NA | TRBJ2-1 | NA | 13 | TRBV5-6
CASSRGLAVLRGNEQFF | TGTGCCAGCAGCCGAGGACTAGCGGTCCTGAGGGGCAATGAGCAGTTCTTC | TRBD2 | TRBJ2-1 | NA | 17 | TRBV28
CASSLEGGAAKNIQYF | TGCGCCAGCAGCTTGGAAGGGGGCGCAGCCAAAAACATTCAGTACTTC | TRBD1 | TRBJ2-4 | NA | 16 | TRBV5-1
CASRLGSQKADTQYF | TGTGCCAGCAGATTGGGGAGCCAAAAAGCAGATACGCAGTATTTT | NA | TRBJ2-3 | NA | 15 | TRBV7-2
CASSQSYEQYF | TGTGCCAGCAGTCAGTCCTACGAGCAGTACTTC | NA | TRBJ2-7 | NA | 11 | TRBV28
CASSLGGGGLLSYEQYF | TGTGCCAGCAGCTTAGGGGGCGGGGGCCTACTCTCCTACGAGCAGTACTTC | NA | TRBJ2-7 | NA | 17 | TRBV7-2
CAISTLGGKNGYTF | TGTGCCATCAGTACCCTGGGGGGAAAGAATGGCTACACCTTC | NA | TRBJ1-2 | NA | 14 | TRBV10-3
CAWRGQGERQPQHF | TGTGCCTGGAGAGGACAGGGGGAAAGACAGCCCCAGCATTTT | TRBD1 | TRBJ1-5 | NA | 14 | TRBV30
CASSLEGDYRGYTF | TGCGCCAGCAGCTTGGAGGGGGACTATAGAGGCTACACCTTC | NA | TRBJ1-2 | NA | 14 | TRBV5-1
CASRRARVEAFF | TGTGCCAGCAGGCGCGCCCGGGTTGAAGCTTTCTTT | NA | TRBJ1-1 | NA | 12 | TRBV28
CASSPVTGTGYTF | TGTGCCAGCAGCCCAGTGACAGGGACTGGCTACACCTTC | TRBD1 | TRBJ1-2 | few | 13 | TRBV6-5
CASTRTVNTEAFF | TGTGCCAGCACCCGGACAGTTAACACTGAAGCTTTCTTT | NA | TRBJ1-1 | NA | 13 | TRBV12-3/TRBV12-4
CASSLDQSIF | TGCGCCAGCAGCTTGGACCAGTCGATATTT | NA | TRBJ1-1 | NA | 10 | TRBV5-1
CASSYGWADEQFF | TGTGCCAGCAGTTACGGATGGGCCGATGAGCAGTTCTTC | NA | TRBJ2-1 | once | 13 | TRBV27
CASSLTSGTGTQETQYF | TGCGCCAGCAGCTTGACCTCCGGGACAGGAACCCAAGAGACCCAGTACTTC | TRBD1 | TRBJ2-5 | NA | 17 | TRBV5-1
CASSELLRTSGSETQYF | TGTGCCAGCAGTGAACTACTTAGGACTAGCGGGAGTGAGACCCAGTACTTC | TRBD2 | TRBJ2-5 | NA | 17 | TRBV25-1
CASSLTSVTDTQYF | TGTGCCAGCAGTTTGACTAGCGTCACAGATACGCAGTATTTT | TRBD2 | TRBJ2-3 | NA | 14 | TRBV28
CASSEVASAWVNSPLHF | TGTGCCAGCAGTGAAGTAGCATCAGCGTGGGTTAATTCACCCCTCCACTTT | NA | TRBJ1-6 | NA | 17 | TRBV2
CASSLSSMDTQYF | TGTGCCAGCAGTCTGTCTAGCATGGATACGCAGTATTTT | NA | TRBJ2-3 | NA | 13 | TRBV6-6
CASSSGTALWSEQFF | TGTGCCAGCAGTTCCGGGACAGCGCTCTGGAGTGAGCAGTTCTTC | TRBD1 | TRBJ2-1 | NA | 15 | TRBV6-5
CASSAPGGLPYEQYF | TGTGCCAGCAGTGCTCCGGGGGGACTACCCTACGAGCAGTACTTC | TRBD2 | TRBJ2-7 | NA | 15 | TRBV25-1
CASSPGYVQETQYF | TGCGCCAGCAGTCCAGGGTATGTCCAAGAGACCCAGTACTTC | NA | TRBJ2-5 | once | 14 | TRBV5-1
CASSLGTPGDGEQFF | TGTGCCAGCAGCTTAGGGACCCCCGGGGATGGGGAGCAGTTCTTC | NA | TRBJ2-1 | NA | 15 | TRBV11-3
CASNRLAGGYNEQFF | TGTGCCAGTAACAGACTAGCGGGAGGTTACAATGAGCAGTTCTTC | TRBD2 | TRBJ2-1 | NA | 15 | TRBV19
CASSPPSTGLAGWNEQFF | TGTGCCAGCAGCCCCCCGAGTACGGGACTAGCGGGGTGGAATGAGCAGTTCTTC | TRBD2 | TRBJ2-1 | NA | 18 | TRBV9
CSVVQGVAEAFF | TGCAGCGTTGTACAGGGGGTTGCTGAAGCTTTCTTT | TRBD1 | TRBJ1-1 | NA | 12 | TRBV29-1
CASSPMGTPGGTEAFF | TGTGCCAGCAGCCCAATGGGGACCCCCGGGGGCACTGAAGCTTTCTTT | NA | TRBJ1-1 | NA | 16 | TRBV7-9
CAWSVNGGIQYF | TGTGCCTGGAGTGTAAACGGGGGCATTCAGTACTTC | NA | TRBJ2-4 | once | 12 | TRBV30
CASSTDGGLLGTQYF | TGTGCCAGCAGCACAGACGGGGGGCTCCTTGGGACCCAGTACTTC | NA | TRBJ2-5 | NA | 15 | TRBV9
CASSLVSGGITDTQYF | TGCGCCAGCAGCTTGGTGTCGGGGGGGATAACAGATACGCAGTATTTT | TRBD2 | TRBJ2-3 | NA | 16 | TRBV5-1
CASSFRQEHSGANVLTF | TGTGCCAGCAGCTTCCGACAGGAACACTCTGGGGCCAACGTCCTGACTTTC | NA | TRBJ2-6 | NA | 17 | TRBV9